A single T cell receptor (beta chain) is shown here with its context. These data are taken from a study of blood T cell repertoires in COVID-19. The table came from immunoSEQ multiplex PCR; TCRdb's copy has only in-frame clones and leaves some out. The table has some 420,000 clones, around 87% seen once; the top ten hold more than 0.95%. CDR1 and CDR2 (germline): ENHRY, SYGVKD. This CDR3 contains 16 residues. J lost 9 bases, V lost 4 bases, and 14 bases had no gene match. The V call is TRBV10-3, the J call TRBJ2-1; 8 nucleotides match TRBD2. Sequenced: PBMCs or T cells enriched from blood (not recorded which). The clonotype comes from a man aged 25 to 45 who had recovered from COVID-19. The CDR3 reads CAISVGSGRVAGEQFF. The CDR3 DNA follows: TGTGCCATCAGTGTGGGAAGCGGGAGAGTTGCAGGTGAGCAGTTCTTC.